This T cell receptor beta chain was found in a study of T-cell memory formation after mild COVID-19. MiXCR, run by TCRdb on the 5' RACE reads, gives a single entry per CDR3 protein. The table lists roughly 250,000 distinct CDR3 sequences, 16% of them singletons, with around 3.8% in the top ten. The CDR3 has 14 amino acids. Germline V gene sequence: CDR1 SGHRS, CDR2 YFSETQ. V was pared by 4 bases and J by 7 bases, with 16 bases between. This clonotype turned up a few times. Its matching antigen is unknown. Findings and caveats of the study: Day 15 to 85 contracting clones showed balanced CD4/CD8; day 15 to 37 expanders favored CD4+. That cross-reactive memory joined was suggested by some responding clones appearing in pre-infection memory. Clones that contracted clustered mainly in CM and EM if CD4+ and in EMRA if CD8+.

The receptor was derived from a man between 18 and 29 years old who had mild COVID-19 (a few samples of this study predate the infection). Cell type and time point are not known. Sequenced sample: PBMCs or a T cell subset sorted from them (not recorded which). V and J are TRBV5-1 and TRBJ2-3, with unresolved D. CDR3 in DNA: TGCGCCAGCAGCCCGGATTCGGGTAGCAATACGCAGTATTTT. It translates to CASSPDSGSNTQYF.